The 14 T cell receptor beta chains below come from one sample, sequenced in a study of T-cell memory formation after mild COVID-19. TCRdb analysed the 5' RACE reads with MiXCR anew, one entry per CDR3 protein. This table has hundreds of thousands of distinct CDR3 sequences, approximately 21% appearing once. The sample comprised PBMCs or a T cell subset sorted from them (not recorded which). Receptors were obtained from an adult woman who had mild COVID-19 (a few samples of this study predate the infection). Cell type and time point are not known.

The chain carries TRBV4-2 and TRBJ2-7, with D perhaps matching TRBD2 (7 bases). This CDR3 is built from 15 residues. Germline lookup yields CDR1 LGHNA and CDR2 YNFKEQ. V lost 6 bases, J lost 0 bases, and 15 bases lay in between. The CDR3 region has the DNA TGTGCCAGCAGTCGTACAGGGAGGGGCTCCTACGAGCAGTACTTC. Translation gives CASSRTGRGSYEQYF.

V and J are TRBV27 and TRBJ1-4; D is undetermined. CDR3 size: 15 residues. Germline CDR1 reads MNHEY; CDR2 reads SMNVEV (reference sequence). V lost 0 bases and J 7 bases, leaving 12 bases between the germline ends. This chain's CDR3 is CASSLSSGIGEKLFF. In nucleotides, the CDR3 is TGTGCCAGCAGTTTATCATCGGGGATAGGTGAAAAACTGTTTTTT. The full variable domain, in which reference TRBV27 and TRBJ1-4 provide the parts outside the CDR3, is EAQVTQNPRYLITVTGKKLTVTCSQNMNHEYMSWYRQDPGLGLRQIYYSMNVEVTDKGDVPEGYKVSRKEKRNFPLILESPSPNQTSLYFCASSLSSGIGEKLFFGSGTQLSVL.

The genes are TRBV28 and TRBJ2-7; 9 bases line up with TRBD1. Germline CDR1 and CDR2: MDHEN and SYDVKM. V lost 1 base to trimming and J lost 7 bases; unmatched junction nucleotides: 8. The CDR3 length is 15 residues. CDR3 protein: CASSLLGTGLGEQYF. DNA for the CDR3: TGTGCCAGCAGTTTATTGGGGACAGGGTTAGGGGAGCAGTACTTC. Full variable domain (rest looked up from reference TRBV28 and TRBJ2-7): DVKVTQSSRYLVKRTGEKVFLECVQDMDHENMFWYRQDPGLGLRLIYFSYDVKMKEKGDIPEGYSVSREKKERFSLILESASTNQTSMYLCASSLLGTGLGEQYFGPGTRLTVT.

This clonotype appeared a few times. The V gene is TRBV28, the J gene TRBJ2-7; maybe TRBD1 (6 bases). V lost 4 bases and J lost 3, with 16 bases in between. Per the germline V gene, CDR1 is MDHEN and CDR2 is SYDVKM. This CDR3 has 15 residues. CDR3 amino acids: CASSSPSGAHYEQYF. The CDR3 nucleotides are TGTGCCAGCAGTTCCCCGTCAGGGGCCCACTACGAGCAGTACTTC.

The V call is TRBV11-2, the J call TRBJ2-7; 13 bases are a match to TRBD2. With V trimmed by 5 bases and J by 5 bases, 6 bases remained unmatched. CDR1 is SGHAT and CDR2 is FQNNGV in the germline V gene. The CDR3 is made up of 15 amino acids. The CDR3 loop reads CASSMTSGRFNEQYF. The CDR3 DNA reads TGTGCCAGCAGCATGACTAGCGGGAGGTTCAACGAGCAGTACTTC.

This clonotype is a singleton in its sample. The V call is TRBV2, the J call TRBJ2-5; 8 nucleotides line up with TRBD2. Germline CDR1 is SNHLY and CDR2 is FYNNEI. CDR3 length: 14 residues. The trim removed 5 bases at V and 5 bases at J, leaving 7 bases unmatched. The DNA for the CDR3 is TGTGCCAGCAGTCGACGGGGGGGCCGGGAGACCCAGTACTTC. It specifies CASSRRGGRETQYF.

This clonotype was found a few times. The chain combines TRBV11-2 with TRBJ2-1; D may correspond to TRBD1 or TRBD2 (5 bases each). The CDR3 totals 16 residues. In germline, CDR1 is SGHAT, CDR2 FQNNGV. The V end lost 0 bases, the J end lost 0 bases, and 9 bases lay between the germline ends. The CDR3 DNA sequence: TGTGCCAGCAGCTTAGATGCAGGGAGCTCCTACAATGAGCAGTTCTTC. This translates into CASSLDAGSSYNEQFF.

V is TRBV10-3 and J is TRBJ2-3; tentative D call: TRBD1 (6 bases). The length of the CDR3 is 15 residues. Germline values: CDR1 ENHRY, CDR2 SYGVKD. Trimming took 6 bases from V and 12 from J, leaving 25 bases between them. Here the CDR3 DNA reads TGTGCCATCAGCGGGACATCCCTCCGGTGGGGGAATCAGTATTTT. Translated, it gives CAISGTSLRWGNQYF.

The V gene is TRBV20-1, the J gene TRBJ1-6; no clear D. The V and J ends lost 0 bases and 6 bases respectively, with 12 bases between them. Germline CDR1 is DFQATT and CDR2 is SNEGSKA (reference sequence). This CDR3 spans 15 amino acids. CDR3 nucleotides: TGCAGTGCTAGAGATCGGCCCCTCGGTAATTCACCCCTCCACTTT. Amino acid sequence: CSARDRPLGNSPLHF.

The V gene is TRBV27, the J gene TRBJ1-1; TRBD1 is a possible D gene (6 bases). Trimming took off 5 bases at V and 4 bases at J, with 14 bases between the two ends. CDR1 MNHEY and CDR2 SMNVEV come from the germline V gene (reference sequence). CDR3 length: 14 amino acids. CDR3 nucleotide sequence: TGTGCCAGCAGTCTGGGGACAATGGGCACTGAAGCTTTCTTT. Translated: CASSLGTMGTEAFF.

This clonotype came up a few times. V and J are TRBV7-6 and TRBJ2-7; TRBD1 matches 9 bases. J lost 2 bases, V lost 0 bases, and 8 bases had no gene match. Germline V gene lookup returns CDR1 SGHVS and CDR2 FNYEAQ. This CDR3 has 17 amino acids. This chain's CDR3 is CASSLAQGGQGTYEQYF. The CDR3, as DNA: TGTGCCAGCAGCTTAGCCCAGGGGGGACAGGGAACCTACGAGCAGTACTTC.

This chain joins TRBV4-1 and TRBJ2-7; D remains ambiguous. The V gene lost 4 bases and the J gene lost 6 bases, with 10 bases spanning the gap. This CDR3 comprises 12 residues. From germline, CDR1 is MGHRA and CDR2 YSYEKL. The CDR3 loop reads CASSPPTAEQYF. Written as DNA, the CDR3 is TGCGCCAGCAGCCCTCCCACGGCCGAGCAGTACTTC.

J is TRBJ2-7 and V is TRBV7-8; D possibly matches TRBD1 or TRBD2 (5 bases each). This CDR3 has 15 residues. V lost 1 base to trimming and J lost 2 bases, with 12 bases between them. Looked up from germline, CDR1 is SGHVS and CDR2 is FQNEAQ. Written as DNA, the CDR3 is TGTGCCAGCAGCTTAGGTGGGACCGCTGCCTACGAGCAGTACTTC. This gives the protein CASSLGGTAAYEQYF. The full variable domain, completed using reference TRBV7-8 and TRBJ2-7, is GAGVSQSPRYKVAKRGQDVALRCDPISGHVSLFWYQQALGQGPEFLTYFQNEAQLDKSGLPSDRFFAERPEGSVSTLKIQRTQQEDSAVYLCASSLGGTAAYEQYFGPGTRLTVT.

V gene TRBV12-3 or TRBV12-4 combines with J gene TRBJ1-3, with 8 bases lining up with TRBD1. The trim removed 5 bases at V and 0 bases at J, leaving 3 bases unmatched. The CDR3 length is 15 residues. DNA of the CDR3: TGTGCCAGCAGTACAGGGGGAAGCTCTGGAAACACCATATATTTT. Translation gives CASSTGGSSGNTIYF.